A single sample is the source of the 18 T cell receptor beta chains below, sequenced in a study of T cells in Graves' hyperthyroidism and ophthalmopathy. The TCR beta CDR3 regions underwent amplification using RNA transcripts as the source. During a first-round RT-PCR of the TCR CDR3, the HTBI primer set was used. Each CDR3 protein gets one entry after TCRdb re-called the multiplex PCR reads with MiXCR. The sample shows about 300,000 distinct CDR3 sequences, about an eighth of them seen only once. Sequencing was done on a sample of blood. All receptors derive from a woman aged 25-40 years with Graves' hyperthyroidism that later progressed to Graves' ophthalmopathy.

This clonotype was picked up many times. V usage is TRBV28 and J usage is TRBJ1-5; 7 bases match TRBD1. Germline V gene sequence: CDR1 MDHEN, CDR2 SYDVKM. The CDR3 is made up of 15 amino acids. The V gene end was trimmed by 6 bases and the J gene end by 6 bases; junction bases not matched to a gene: 11. As DNA, the CDR3 is TGTGCCAGCAGACCCGCCAAGGGGGCAGGTCAGCCCCAGCATTTT. Translation: CASRPAKGAGQPQHF.

The sample holds a few counts of this clonotype. The chain employs TRBV5-1 and TRBJ2-4; D is unclear. Trimming shortened V by 7 bases and J by 9 bases, and 14 bases separated the two germline ends. The CDR3 totals 12 residues. The germline gives CDR1 SGHRS, CDR2 YFSETQ. The CDR3 loop reads CASSTDSAIQYF. CDR3 nucleotides: TGCGCCAGCTCCACTGATTCCGCCATTCAGTACTTC.

The chain couples TRBV30 to TRBJ1-1, with 7 nucleotides matching TRBD1. The CDR3 is made up of 15 amino acids. Germline V lookup: CDR1 GTSNPN, CDR2 SVGIG (reference sequence). The trim removed 3 bases at V and 0 bases at J, leaving 7 bases unmatched. The CDR3 bases are TGTGCCTGGAGAAAAAAGGGACAGCTGAACACTGAAGCTTTCTTT. This translates into CAWRKKGQLNTEAFF.

This clonotype was detected many times. The CDR3 DNA follows: TGTGCTCGGAGCCGGGGGGGGGAGGAGCAGTTCTTC. Its protein is CARSRGGEEQFF. The rearrangement joins TRBV30 to TRBJ2-1, with TRBD2 identical over 8 bases. This CDR3 comprises 12 residues. CDR1 is GTSNPN, CDR2 SVGIG, per germline (reference sequence).

This clonotype was observed many times. The chain combines TRBV11-2 with TRBJ2-1; 13 nucleotides align to TRBD2. Trimming took 1 base from V and 12 from J; bases not matched to a gene: 3. Germline CDR1 and CDR2: SGHAT and FQNNGV. CDR3 size: 14 residues. The CDR3: CASSLATSGRGQFF. CDR3 bases: TGTGCCAGCAGCTTAGCAACTAGCGGGAGGGGGCAGTTCTTC.

V is TRBV7-9 and J is TRBJ1-2, with a tentative D call TRBD1 (5 bases). CDR1 and CDR2 from the germline V gene are SEHNR and FQNEAQ (reference sequence). The CDR3 runs 12 residues. CDR3 nucleotide sequence: TGTGCTGAGAGGGGCGAAAACTATGGCTACACCTTC. The encoded protein is CAERGENYGYTF.

The rearrangement links TRBV7-6 to TRBJ1-6; D gene uncertain. The V end was cut by 1 base, the J end by 8 bases, with 9 bases between. The CDR3 is made up of 14 amino acids. Germline CDR1 and CDR2: SGHVS and FNYEAQ. CDR3 in DNA: TGTGCCAGCAGCTTAGACGTTGAACATTCACCCCTCCACTTT. Its translation: CASSLDVEHSPLHF.

Turning to this clonotype: With a much larger clone just one base away, this may be a read error. The chain uses TRBV7-9 and TRBJ2-4; D call uncertain. The V gene's germline CDR1 is SEHNR and CDR2 FQNEAQ (reference sequence). The CDR3 consists of 11 residues. CDR3 residues: CASGLGSDQYF. The CDR3 bases are TGTGCCAGCGGCTTAGGGTCGGATCAGTACTTC.

This clonotype was seen only a few times. The genes are TRBV5-1 and TRBJ2-3; 11 bases fit TRBD2. V lost 0 bases to trimming and J lost 1 base; unmatched junction nucleotides: 7. Germline CDR1 is SGHRS and CDR2 is YFSETQ. The CDR3 spans 18 residues. CDR3 bases: TGCGCCAGCAGCTTGGGACTAGCGGGATGGGGCGGCACAGATACGCAGTATTTT. Translation gives CASSLGLAGWGGTDTQYF. The full variable domain, rest sourced from reference TRBV5-1 and TRBJ2-3, is KAGVTQTPRYLIKTRGQQVTLSCSPISGHRSVSWYQQTPGQGLQFLFEYFSETQRNKGNFPGRFSGRQFSNSRSEMNVSTLELGDSALYLCASSLGLAGWGGTDTQYFGPGTRLTVL.

A few counts support this clonotype. This sequence joins TRBV19 and TRBJ2-5, with D tentatively TRBD1 (6 bases). V lost 3 bases, J lost 5 bases, and 10 bases lay in between. Germline assignment: CDR1 LNHDA and CDR2 SQIVND (reference sequence). The CDR3 runs 13 residues. The chain's CDR3 is CASSMGHRETQYF. The CDR3 DNA follows: TGTGCCAGTAGTATGGGACATCGGGAGACCCAGTACTTC.

The table lists this clonotype with many counts. The chain joins TRBV7-6 to TRBJ2-1; the match to TRBD2 covers 8 bases. The CDR3 loop spans 14 amino acids. The V segment lost 4 bases and the J segment 9 bases; nucleotides outside the gene matches: 8. Germline V gene sequence: CDR1 SGHVS, CDR2 FNYEAQ. The DNA of the CDR3 is TGTGCCAGCAGCTCAGCGGGAGTGCGCGGTGAGCAGTTCTTC. It codes for CASSSAGVRGEQFF. The full variable domain, rest sourced from reference TRBV7-6 and TRBJ2-1, is GAGVSQSPRYKVTKRGQDVALRCDPISGHVSLYWYRQALGQGPEFLTYFNYEAQQDKSGLPNDRFSAERPEGSISTLTIQRTEQRDSAMYRCASSSAGVRGEQFFGPGTRLTVL.

The chain employs TRBV9 and TRBJ2-2; TRBD1 matches at 7 bases. The germline V gene encodes CDR1 SGDLS and CDR2 YYNGEE. Trimming took 5 bases from V and 5 from J; bases not matched to a gene: 9. The length of the CDR3 is 15 residues. CDR3 sequence (DNA): TGTGCCAGCAGTCGTACGACAGGGACGACCGGGGAGCTGTTTTTT. Translated, it gives CASSRTTGTTGELFF.

The V call is TRBV29-1, the J call TRBJ2-7; 13 bases are a match to TRBD2. The CDR3 loop spans 16 amino acids. Trimming took 7 bases from V and 0 from J; bases not matched to a gene: 9. Germline-derived CDR1 and CDR2 are SQVTM and ANQGSEA. DNA for the CDR3: TGCAGCGCCATACTAGCGGGAGGGTATAGCTCCTACGAGCAGTACTTC. Its translation: CSAILAGGYSSYEQYF.

This clonotype came up a few times. This sequence joins TRBV27 and TRBJ2-7, with D perhaps TRBD1 or TRBD2 (5 bases each). Germline lookup yields CDR1 MNHEY and CDR2 SMNVEV (reference sequence). The CDR3 runs to 13 residues. Trimming pared 11 bases from V and 2 bases from J, leaving 16 bases between. The chain's CDR3 is CAAAGTATYEQYF. CDR3 in DNA: TGTGCCGCCGCAGGGACGGCTACCTACGAGCAGTACTTC.

The chain joins TRBV15 to TRBJ2-5, with D unclear. Germline CDR1 LNHNV, CDR2 YYDKDF (reference sequence). The CDR3 loop spans 13 amino acids. Deletions cut 4 bases from V and 3 bases from J, with 9 bases between. This CDR3 reads CATSIGAKETQYF. CDR3 nucleotides: TGTGCCACCAGCATAGGAGCAAAAGAGACCCAGTACTTC. Looking up the rest from reference TRBV15 and TRBJ2-5 gives the full variable domain: DAMVIQNPRYQVTQFGKPVTLSCSQTLNHNVMYWYQQKSSQAPKLLFHYYDKDFNNEADTPDNFQSRRPNTSFCFLDIRSPGLGDTAMYLCATSIGAKETQYFGPGTRLLVL.

This clonotype showed up just a few times. The chain uses TRBV6-1 and TRBJ1-4; the match to TRBD1 covers 7 bases. Germline V gene sequence: CDR1 MNHNS, CDR2 SASEGT. The junction had 11 bases not matched to a gene; V was cut back by 5 bases and J by 5 bases. The length of the CDR3 is 16 residues. CDR3 protein: CASSSRGEPKNEKLFF. DNA of the CDR3: TGTGCCAGCAGTTCCAGGGGGGAGCCTAAAAATGAAAAACTGTTTTTT.

Ten or more counts support this clonotype. The chain combines TRBV18 with TRBJ2-5; D may be TRBD1 (5 bases). The CDR3 covers 16 residues. Trimming left V 6 bases short and J 2 bases short, with 19 bases between. Germline V lookup: CDR1 KGHSH, CDR2 LQKENI. The DNA of the CDR3 is TGTGCCAGCTCCGGACCGACAGTAACCCCGCAAGAGACCCAGTACTTC. It encodes CASSGPTVTPQETQYF.

This clonotype was detected only a few times. V gene TRBV11-3 combines with J gene TRBJ2-3, with 11 bases that match TRBD2. The J segment lost 0 bases and the V segment lost 6 bases, leaving 14 bases of the junction unmatched. Germline V gives CDR1 SGHNT, CDR2 YENEEA. CDR3 length equals 19 residues. CDR3 in amino acids: CASRVPSGRPIMSTDTQYF. The CDR3 nucleotides are TGTGCCAGCAGGGTTCCTAGCGGGAGGCCCATAATGAGCACAGATACGCAGTATTTT.